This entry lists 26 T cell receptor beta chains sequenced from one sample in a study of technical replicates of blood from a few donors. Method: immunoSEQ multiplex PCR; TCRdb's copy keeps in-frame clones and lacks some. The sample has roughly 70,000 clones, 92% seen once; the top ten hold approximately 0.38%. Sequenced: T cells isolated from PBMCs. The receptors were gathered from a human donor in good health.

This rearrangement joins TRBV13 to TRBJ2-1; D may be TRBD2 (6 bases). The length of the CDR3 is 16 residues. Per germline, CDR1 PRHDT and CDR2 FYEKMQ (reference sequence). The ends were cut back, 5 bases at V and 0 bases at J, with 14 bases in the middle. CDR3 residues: CASSNSRDSSYNEQFF. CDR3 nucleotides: TGTGCCAGCAGCAATAGCCGGGACTCCTCCTACAATGAGCAGTTCTTC.

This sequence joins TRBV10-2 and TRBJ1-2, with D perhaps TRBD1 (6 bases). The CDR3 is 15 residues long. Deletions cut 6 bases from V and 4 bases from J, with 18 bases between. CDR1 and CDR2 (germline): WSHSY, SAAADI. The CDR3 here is CASSLRGFGSYGYTF. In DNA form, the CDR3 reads TGCGCCAGCAGCCTCAGGGGTTTTGGGTCCTATGGCTACACCTTC.

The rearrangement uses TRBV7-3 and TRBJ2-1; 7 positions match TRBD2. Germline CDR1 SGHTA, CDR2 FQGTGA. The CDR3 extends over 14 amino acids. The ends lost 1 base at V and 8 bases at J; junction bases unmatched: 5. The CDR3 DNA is TGTGCCAGCAGCTTAAGGGCGGGAGCGCATGAGCAGTTCTTC. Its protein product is CASSLRAGAHEQFF.

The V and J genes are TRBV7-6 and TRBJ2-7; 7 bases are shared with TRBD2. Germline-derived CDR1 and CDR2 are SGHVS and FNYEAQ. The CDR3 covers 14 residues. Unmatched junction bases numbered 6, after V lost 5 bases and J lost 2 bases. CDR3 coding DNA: TGTGCCAGCAGCCCCCGGGGAGGGCCCTACGAGCAGTACTTC. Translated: CASSPRGGPYEQYF.

CDR3 nucleotide sequence: TGCGCCAGCAGCTTACGAGGACTAGCGGGAGATTTGAATGAGCAGTTCTTC. It codes for CASSLRGLAGDLNEQFF. The chain links TRBV5-1 to TRBJ2-1; 13 bases map to TRBD2. The CDR3 consists of 17 residues. CDR1 SGHRS and CDR2 YFSETQ come from the germline V gene. V lost 2 bases and J lost 7; bases outside the gene matches: 9.

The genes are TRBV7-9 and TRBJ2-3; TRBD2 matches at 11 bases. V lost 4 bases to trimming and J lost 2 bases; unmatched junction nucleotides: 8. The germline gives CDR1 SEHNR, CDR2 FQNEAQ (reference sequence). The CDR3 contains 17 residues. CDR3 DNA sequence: TGTGCCAGCAGCTCTGCTAGCGGGAGGACTATCACAGATACGCAGTATTTT. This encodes CASSSASGRTITDTQYF.

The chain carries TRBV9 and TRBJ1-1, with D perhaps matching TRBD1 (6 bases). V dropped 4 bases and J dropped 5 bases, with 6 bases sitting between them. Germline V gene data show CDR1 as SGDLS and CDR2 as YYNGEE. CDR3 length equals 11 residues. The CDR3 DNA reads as TGTGCCAGCAGCAGGGGGACTGAAGCTTTCTTT. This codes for CASSRGTEAFF.

The DNA of the CDR3 is TGTGCCAGCAGTGGAAACAGGGGGCAGCCAGACTATGGCTACACCTTC. Amino acid sequence: CASSGNRGQPDYGYTF. The chain joins TRBV2 to TRBJ1-2; 9 nucleotides agree with TRBD1. The CDR3 is 16 amino acids. J was trimmed by 3 bases and V by 4 bases; bases with no gene match: 9. Germline assignment: CDR1 SNHLY and CDR2 FYNNEI. Supplemented by reference TRBV2 and TRBJ1-2, the full variable domain reads EPEVTQTPSHQVTQMGQEVILRCVPISNHLYFYWYRQILGQKVEFLVSFYNNEISEKSEIFDDQFSVERPDGSNFTLKIRSTKLEDSAMYFCASSGNRGQPDYGYTFGSGTRLTVV.

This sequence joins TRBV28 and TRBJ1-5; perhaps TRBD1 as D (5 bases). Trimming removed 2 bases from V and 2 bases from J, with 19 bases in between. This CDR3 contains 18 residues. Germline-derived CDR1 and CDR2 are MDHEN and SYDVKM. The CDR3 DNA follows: TGTGCCAGCAGTTTACGGCTATCCAGGGTCCGGGGCAATCAGCCCCAGCATTTT. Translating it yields CASSLRLSRVRGNQPQHF.

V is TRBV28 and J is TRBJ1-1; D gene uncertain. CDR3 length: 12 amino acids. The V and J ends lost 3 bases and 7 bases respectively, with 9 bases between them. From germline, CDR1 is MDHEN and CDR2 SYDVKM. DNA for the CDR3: TGTGCCAGCAGTTTTCCCGGTCTTGAAGCTTTCTTT. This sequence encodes CASSFPGLEAFF.

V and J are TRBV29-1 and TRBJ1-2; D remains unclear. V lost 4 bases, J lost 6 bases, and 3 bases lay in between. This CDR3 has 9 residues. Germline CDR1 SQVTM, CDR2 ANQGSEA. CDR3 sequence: CSVVNGYTF. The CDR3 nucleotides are TGCAGCGTTGTAAATGGCTACACCTTC.

CDR3 in amino acids: CASSIDWQGFESGNQPQHF. DNA of the CDR3: TGTGCCAGTAGTATAGATTGGCAGGGGTTTGAGTCCGGAAATCAGCCCCAGCATTTT. The rearrangement links TRBV19 to TRBJ1-5; D may be TRBD1 (6 bases). CDR1 is LNHDA, CDR2 SQIVND, per germline (reference sequence). The CDR3 is 19 residues long. The V end was cut by 0 bases, the J end by 4 bases, with 22 bases between.

Here the CDR3 DNA reads TGTGCCAGCACTAGGGACAGGGGGCGTGACTATGGCTACACCTTC. This gives the protein CASTRDRGRDYGYTF. This sequence joins TRBV5-5 and TRBJ1-2; 12 bases line up with TRBD1. The CDR3 contains 15 residues. The trim removed 6 bases at V and 3 bases at J, leaving 6 bases unmatched. Germline V gene data show CDR1 as SGHKS and CDR2 as YYEKEE (reference sequence).

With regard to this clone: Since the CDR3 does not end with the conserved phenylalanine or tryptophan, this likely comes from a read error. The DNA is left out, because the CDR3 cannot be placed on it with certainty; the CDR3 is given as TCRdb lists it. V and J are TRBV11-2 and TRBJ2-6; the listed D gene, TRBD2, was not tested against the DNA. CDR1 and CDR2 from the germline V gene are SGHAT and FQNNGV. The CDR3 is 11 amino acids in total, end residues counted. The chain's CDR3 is CASSLSGYVRG.

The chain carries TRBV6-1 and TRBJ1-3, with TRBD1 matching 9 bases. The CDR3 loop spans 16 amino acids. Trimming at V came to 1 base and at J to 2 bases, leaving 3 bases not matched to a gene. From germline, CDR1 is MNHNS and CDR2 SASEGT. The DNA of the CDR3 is TGTGCCAGCAGTGAAGTGGGACAGGGAACTGGAAACACCATATATTTT. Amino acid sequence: CASSEVGQGTGNTIYF.

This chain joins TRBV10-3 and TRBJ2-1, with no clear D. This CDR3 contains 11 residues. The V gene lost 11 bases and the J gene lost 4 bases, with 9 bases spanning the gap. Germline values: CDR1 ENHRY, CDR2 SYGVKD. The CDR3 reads CASVQYNEQFF. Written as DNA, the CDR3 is TGTGCCTCCGTACAGTACAATGAGCAGTTCTTC.

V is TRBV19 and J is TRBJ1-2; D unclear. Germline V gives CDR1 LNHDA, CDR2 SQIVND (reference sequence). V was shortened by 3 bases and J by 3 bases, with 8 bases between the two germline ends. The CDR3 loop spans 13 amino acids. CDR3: CASSIHTDYGYTF. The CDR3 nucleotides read TGTGCCAGTAGTATCCACACAGACTATGGCTACACCTTC.

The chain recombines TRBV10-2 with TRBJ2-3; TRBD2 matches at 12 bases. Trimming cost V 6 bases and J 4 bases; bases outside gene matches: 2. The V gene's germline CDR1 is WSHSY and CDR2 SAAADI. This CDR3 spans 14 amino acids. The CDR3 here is CASRGTSGPDTQYF. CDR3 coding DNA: TGCGCCAGCAGAGGGACTAGCGGGCCAGATACGCAGTATTTT.

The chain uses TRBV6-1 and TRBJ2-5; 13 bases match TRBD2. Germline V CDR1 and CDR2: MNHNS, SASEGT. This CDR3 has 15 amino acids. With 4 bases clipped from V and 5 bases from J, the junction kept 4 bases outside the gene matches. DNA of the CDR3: TGTGCCAGCAGTGGGACTAGCGGGAGCCAGGAGACCCAGTACTTC. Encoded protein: CASSGTSGSQETQYF.

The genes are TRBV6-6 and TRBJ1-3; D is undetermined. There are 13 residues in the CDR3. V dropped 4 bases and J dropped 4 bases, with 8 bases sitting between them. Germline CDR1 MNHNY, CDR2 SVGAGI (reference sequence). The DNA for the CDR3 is TGTGCCAGCAGTTTTATATCCGGAAACACCATATATTTT. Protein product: CASSFISGNTIYF.

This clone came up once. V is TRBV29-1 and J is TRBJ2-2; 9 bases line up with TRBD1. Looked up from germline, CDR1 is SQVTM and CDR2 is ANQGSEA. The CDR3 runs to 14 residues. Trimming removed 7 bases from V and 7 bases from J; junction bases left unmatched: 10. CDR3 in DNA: TGCAGCGCCCCGGGACAGGGTCGTGACGGGGAGCTGTTTTTT. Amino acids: CSAPGQGRDGELFF.

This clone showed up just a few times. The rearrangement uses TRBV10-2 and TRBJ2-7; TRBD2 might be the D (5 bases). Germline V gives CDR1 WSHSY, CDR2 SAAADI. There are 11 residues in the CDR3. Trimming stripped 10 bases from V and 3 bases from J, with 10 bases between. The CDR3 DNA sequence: TGCGCCATAGAGAGCGGCTACGAGCAGTACTTC. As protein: CAIESGYEQYF.

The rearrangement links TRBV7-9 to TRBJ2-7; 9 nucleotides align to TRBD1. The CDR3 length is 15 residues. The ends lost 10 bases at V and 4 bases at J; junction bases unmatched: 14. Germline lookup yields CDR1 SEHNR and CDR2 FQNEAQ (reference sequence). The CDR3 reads CATFPPGTGIYEQYF. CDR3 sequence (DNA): TGTGCCACTTTTCCGCCTGGGACAGGGATATACGAGCAGTACTTC.

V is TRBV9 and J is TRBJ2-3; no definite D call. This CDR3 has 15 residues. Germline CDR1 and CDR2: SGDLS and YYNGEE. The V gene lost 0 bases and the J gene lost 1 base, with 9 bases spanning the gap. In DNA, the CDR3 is TGTGCCAGCAGCGTAGGTAGTACGGGCACAGATACGCAGTATTTT. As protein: CASSVGSTGTDTQYF.

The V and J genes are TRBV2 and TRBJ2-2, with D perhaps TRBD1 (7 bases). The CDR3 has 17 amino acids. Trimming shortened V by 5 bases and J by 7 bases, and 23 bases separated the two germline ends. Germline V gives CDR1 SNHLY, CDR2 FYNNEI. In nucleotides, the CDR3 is TGTGCCAGCAGTCCCGGTGGAGGGGGCCTCGCTTTCGGGGAGCTGTTTTTT. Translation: CASSPGGGGLAFGELFF.

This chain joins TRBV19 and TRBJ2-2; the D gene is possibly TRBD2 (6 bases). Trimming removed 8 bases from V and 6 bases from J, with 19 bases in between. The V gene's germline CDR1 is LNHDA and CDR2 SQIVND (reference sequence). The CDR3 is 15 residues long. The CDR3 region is CASQGLDLSAGELFF. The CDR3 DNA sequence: TGTGCCAGTCAGGGACTCGACCTATCGGCCGGGGAGCTGTTTTTT.